Presented here are 5 T cell receptor beta chains from one specimen sequenced in a study of CD8+CD57+ T cells in acquired aplastic anemia. The template used for profiling TCR beta VDJ and CDR3 was genomic DNA. TCRdb called the reads again in MiXCR, with one record for every CDR3 protein. The profile shows about 41,000 distinct CDR3 sequences, about 63% of them singletons. Previously, flow cytometry had revealed CD8+CD57+ cell expansion in the patients chosen for sequencing. The sequenced material came from sorted CD4+, CD8+, or CD8+CD57+ T cells (not recorded which) from PBMCs. These receptors all come from a human donor with aplastic anemia.

This clonotype was counted at least ten times. This sequence joins TRBV7-8 and TRBJ1-3; no reliable D call. CDR1 is SGHVS, CDR2 FQNEAQ, per germline. The V end lost 1 base, the J end lost 4 bases, and 11 bases lay between the germline ends. CDR3 size: 15 residues. The CDR3 loop reads CASSLGPGTGNTIYF. CDR3 bases: TGTGCCAGCAGCTTAGGTCCGGGTACCGGAAACACCATATATTTT.

This clonotype was seen ten or more times. The chain is built from TRBV6-1 and TRBJ1-2, with D tentatively TRBD1 (6 bases). CDR1 MNHNS and CDR2 SASEGT come from the germline V gene. The CDR3 spans 13 residues. The V end was cut by 8 bases, the J end by 5 bases, with 15 bases between. In DNA form, the CDR3 reads TGTGCCAGCTACAGCGTAGGGACATATGGCTACACCTTC. It codes for CASYSVGTYGYTF.

This sequence joins TRBV24-1 and TRBJ2-7; 10 bases are a match to TRBD1. V lost 4 bases and J lost 5; bases outside the gene matches: 7. Looked up from germline, CDR1 is KGHDR and CDR2 is SFDVKD. The CDR3 has 15 amino acids. For the CDR3, the DNA is TGTGCCACCAGTGACGCCCGGGACAGGGGCGACGAGCAGTACTTC. Translated, it gives CATSDARDRGDEQYF.

The chain combines TRBV2 with TRBJ2-3; 8 bases fit TRBD2. From germline, CDR1 is SNHLY and CDR2 FYNNEI. This CDR3 is 17 amino acids long. Trimming at V came to 3 bases and at J to 2 bases, leaving 10 bases not matched to a gene. The CDR3 loop is CASSDGTGGGYTDTQYF. The CDR3 nucleotides are TGTGCCAGCAGTGATGGGACCGGGGGGGGTTACACAGATACGCAGTATTTT.

This chain links TRBV25-1 with TRBJ1-1; TRBD1 agrees at 8 bases. This CDR3 is 14 amino acids long. Germline V CDR1 and CDR2: MGHDK, SYGVNS. J was trimmed by 0 bases and V by 4 bases; bases with no gene match: 1. This chain's CDR3 is CASSGQGLNTEAFF. The CDR3 coding sequence is TGTGCCAGCAGTGGACAGGGGTTGAACACTGAAGCTTTCTTT. Full variable domain (outside the CDR3, taken from reference TRBV25-1 and TRBJ1-1): EADIYQTPRYLVIGTGKKITLECSQTMGHDKMYWYQQDPGMELHLIHYSYGVNSTEKGDLSSESTVSRIRTEHFPLTLESARPSHTSQYLCASSGQGLNTEAFFGQGTRLTVV.